Listed below are T cell receptor beta chains from one sample, sequenced in a study of T-cell reconstitution after alpha-beta-depleted transplantation in children. TCRdb reprocessed the PCR reads via MiXCR and lists one record per CDR3 protein. Of approximately 490,000 distinct CDR3 sequences listed, approximately 12% were seen once; the top ten hold about 5.4%. The material sequenced was PBMCs from the stem cell graft donor, taken from the stem cell graft. These TCRs come from a human donor who donated a stem cell graft to a child with combined immunodeficiency. Each CDR3 is given with its conserved first and last residue. Each record gives: J gene, V gene, CDR3 protein.

TRBJ2-7 | TRBV7-9 | CASSFVTLAGWEQYF
TRBJ2-1 | TRBV24-1 | CATSDSGRLAYNEQFF
TRBJ2-7 | TRBV29-1 | CSVLAGAYYEQYF
TRBJ2-7 | TRBV12-3/TRBV12-4 | CASSSRGHEQYF
TRBJ2-3 | TRBV6-2/TRBV6-3 | CASSYVISGGAYSEADTQYF
TRBJ2-7 | TRBV5-1 | CASSLYRGEYEQYF
TRBJ1-1 | TRBV28 | CASLGITEAFF
TRBJ2-7 | TRBV12-3/TRBV12-4 | CASSFLDGSEQYF
TRBJ2-6 | TRBV6-2/TRBV6-3 | CATSLSGANVLTF
TRBJ1-1 | TRBV5-4 | CASSLHRGRRTEAFF
TRBJ1-4 | TRBV5-8 | CASSWDRGEKLFF
TRBJ2-1 | TRBV6-1 | CASSPTRSRSVHEQFF
TRBJ2-1 | TRBV24-1 | CATSATLYNEQFF
TRBJ1-2 | TRBV4-2 | CASSQMGGQVGYTF
TRBJ2-5 | TRBV10-3 | CAISGLAGKETQYF
TRBJ2-6 | TRBV7-9 | CAISRFSPGANVLTF
TRBJ1-2 | TRBV7-3 | CASSQTGTGVYGYTF
TRBJ2-2 | TRBV25-1 | CASTPRGVGELFF
TRBJ1-4 | TRBV6-5 | CASSHRTEGEKLFF
TRBJ2-7 | TRBV5-1 | CASSLRIFATGSYEQYF
TRBJ2-3 | TRBV12-3/TRBV12-4 | CASSPVGQVTDTQYF
TRBJ2-7 | TRBV3-1 | CASSEGSRNYEQYF
TRBJ2-6 | TRBV12-3/TRBV12-4 | CASSLWGTSAHNVLTF
TRBJ2-7 | TRBV3-1 | CASSQDPRETVPYF
TRBJ2-3 | TRBV11-2 | CASSLTGLASDTQYF
TRBJ1-2 | TRBV7-2 | CASSFTQASYGYTF
TRBJ2-3 | TRBV4-2 | CASSGAGGGTDTQYF
TRBJ1-2 | TRBV28 | CASSRGQYGNYGYTF
TRBJ2-3 | TRBV9 | CASSPPEADTQYF
TRBJ2-2 | TRBV30 | CAWGNTGELFF
TRBJ1-2 | TRBV12-3/TRBV12-4 | CASSPDGIQGYGYTF
TRBJ2-3 | TRBV30 | CAWSVGDATQYF
TRBJ1-1 | TRBV6-1 | CASIQLGATEAFF
TRBJ2-3 | TRBV11-1 | CASSTDGIRGDTQYF
TRBJ1-1 | TRBV29-1 | CSVYTRDRGVGEAFF
TRBJ2-3 | TRBV27 | CASSLGALGSGGSTDTQYF
TRBJ1-5 | TRBV7-9 | CASSPTGDQPQHF
TRBJ2-6 | TRBV29-1 | CSVEVWGNGANVLTF
TRBJ2-7 | TRBV20-1 | CSARSRWAYEQYF
TRBJ2-1 | TRBV3-1 | CASSQDGGSTSEQFF
TRBJ2-3 | TRBV12-3/TRBV12-4 | CASSLPGSDTQYF
TRBJ2-6 | TRBV29-1 | CSVATGSGANVLTF
TRBJ2-1 | TRBV12-3/TRBV12-4 | CASTIGGGHSYNEQFF
TRBJ2-1 | TRBV6-5 | CASSYGIRGDEQFF
TRBJ2-3 | TRBV7-6 | CASSSSQGARWDTQYF
TRBJ1-1 | TRBV6-2/TRBV6-3 | CASSYKENTEAFF
TRBJ1-1 | TRBV7-9 | CASSNTDRGLTEAFF
TRBJ2-1 | TRBV6-5 | CASSYKAGFVGEQFF
TRBJ2-7 | TRBV4-3 | CASSQGGQGADEQYF
TRBJ2-7 | TRBV4-3 | CASSQEDGYEQYF
TRBJ1-2 | TRBV6-6 | CASTKGVNYGYTF
TRBJ2-7 | TRBV29-1 | CSAFSSQREGYEQYF
TRBJ2-3 | TRBV20-1 | CSARDWTSGGADTQYF
TRBJ2-5 | TRBV7-6 | CASDRGQETQYF
TRBJ2-7 | TRBV7-9 | CASSSSGVYSYEQYF
TRBJ2-6 | TRBV10-3 | CAISDYSGSGANVLTF
TRBJ1-6 | TRBV6-1 | CASSQSYNSPLHF
TRBJ2-5 | TRBV4-3 | CASSPAGKVVETQYF